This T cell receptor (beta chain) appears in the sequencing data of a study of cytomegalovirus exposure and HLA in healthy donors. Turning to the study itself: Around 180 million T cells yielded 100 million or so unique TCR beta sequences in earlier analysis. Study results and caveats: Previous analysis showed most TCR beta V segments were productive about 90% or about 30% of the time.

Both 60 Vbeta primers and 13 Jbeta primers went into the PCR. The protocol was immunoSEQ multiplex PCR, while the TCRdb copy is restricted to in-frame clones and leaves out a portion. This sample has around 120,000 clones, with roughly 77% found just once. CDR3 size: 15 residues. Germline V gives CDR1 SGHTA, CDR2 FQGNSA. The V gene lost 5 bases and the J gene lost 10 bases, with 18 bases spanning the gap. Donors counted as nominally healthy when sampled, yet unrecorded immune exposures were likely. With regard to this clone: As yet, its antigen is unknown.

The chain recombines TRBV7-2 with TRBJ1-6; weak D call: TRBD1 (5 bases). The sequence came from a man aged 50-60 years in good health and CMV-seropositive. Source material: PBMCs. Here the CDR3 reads CASSPRGQGLSPLHF. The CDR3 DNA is TGTGCCAGCAGCCCCAGAGGGCAGGGACTATCACCCCTCCACTTT.